This T cell receptor (beta chain) was captured in a study of CD8+ T cells in alopecia areata. Reverse transcription of extracted RNA yielded cDNA, which provided the sequencing template. Generated by immunoSEQ multiplex PCR, the TCRdb table keeps only in-frame clones and is missing some. The sample has about 150,000 clones, about three fifths seen once. General study findings and limits: Scalp specimens additionally yield sequences from normal skin's resident alphabeta T cells. Relative to mice, TCR sharing across patients was less clear, a difference possibly HLA-related.

Looked up from germline, CDR1 is SQVTM and CDR2 is ANQGSEA. The J segment lost 0 bases and the V segment lost 3 bases, leaving 4 bases of the junction unmatched. This CDR3 has 14 amino acids. Sorting from PBMCs produced CD4+ and CD8+ T cells. A word on this clone: The antigen remains undetermined.

The genes are TRBV29-1 and TRBJ2-5; 7 bases are shared with TRBD1. What was sequenced was CD8+ T cells sorted from blood. This TCR derives from a human donor in good health. CDR3 coding DNA: TGCAGCGTTGATGACAGGGCGCACCAAGAGACCCAGTACTTC. As protein: CSVDDRAHQETQYF.